A selection of T cell receptor beta chains follows, all from one sample in a study of T cells in Graves' hyperthyroidism and ophthalmopathy. TCRdb fed the multiplex PCR reads into MiXCR, producing one record per CDR3 protein. The data contain around 190,000 distinct CDR3 sequences, over 15% of them seen just once; the ten biggest clones take up under 35%. Sequencing was performed on blood. The receptors were sampled from a woman aged 45 to 65 with Graves' hyperthyroidism. CDR3s include the opening cysteine and the closing phenylalanine or tryptophan. The order of the fields is J gene, V gene, CDR3 protein.

TRBJ1-4,TRBV25-1,CASSEQGEVEKLFF
TRBJ2-6,TRBV6-1,CASDPSGANVLTF
TRBJ2-4,TRBV5-4,CASTSDRVENIQYF
TRBJ2-5,TRBV28,CASREPGEGETQYF
TRBJ2-1,TRBV9,CASSAGLAGLYNEQFF
TRBJ1-2,TRBV7-9,CASSAAGTEVNYGYTF
TRBJ2-7,TRBV7-6,CASSLGAGAYGDEQYF
TRBJ1-5,TRBV20-1,CSARDPWAGQGARSNQPQHF
TRBJ2-5,TRBV9,CASSVVPDLRETQYF
TRBJ2-2,TRBV29-1,CSVTWSYNTGELFF
TRBJ2-1,TRBV29-1,CSVEGGLAGVWYEQFF
TRBJ2-1,TRBV7-8,CASSFGASSYNEQFF
TRBJ2-3,TRBV10-3,CAIRLDLQGLRTDTQYF
TRBJ2-7,TRBV20-1,CSAGTDTNYEQYF
TRBJ1-2,TRBV6-1,CASGWQGLGYTF
TRBJ1-6,TRBV6-5,CASSYNRASLHF
TRBJ1-4,TRBV27,CASSNLGGRGTGKLFF
TRBJ2-7,TRBV3-1,CASSTRGGSEEQYF
TRBJ2-5,TRBV12-3/TRBV12-4,CASSSFGKGGETQYF
TRBJ1-4,TRBV29-1,CSVETNEKLFF
TRBJ2-7,TRBV6-1,CASSLDRVAYEQYF
TRBJ2-1,TRBV18,CASSVSQGAVFF
TRBJ2-7,TRBV20-1,CSARARTPQASYEQYF
TRBJ2-6,TRBV6-1,CASRSGGGGGANVLTF
TRBJ2-3,TRBV12-3/TRBV12-4,CASSSLRRSTDTQYF
TRBJ1-1,TRBV28,CASSRNQGTEAFF
TRBJ2-5,TRBV18,CASSTGGGITQYF
TRBJ2-1,TRBV11-3,CASSLVGKEGLAGVDEQFF
TRBJ2-7,TRBV12-3/TRBV12-4,CASSFGTAYEQCF
TRBJ1-4,TRBV29-1,CSVVEGANEKLFF
TRBJ1-5,TRBV5-1,CASSLEGTNQPQHF
TRBJ1-1,TRBV19,CASSSSLEGTEAFF
TRBJ2-5,TRBV10-3,CAISSPFGGKETQYF
TRBJ1-1,TRBV7-8,CASSFGRTEAFF
TRBJ2-1,TRBV10-3,CAISESRVGTAGRGKHNEQFF
TRBJ1-2,TRBV18,CASSLWDGDNYGYTF
TRBJ2-3,TRBV6-1,CASRTLDEDTQYF
TRBJ2-1,TRBV24-1,CATSGWGQGAGNEQFF
TRBJ1-3,TRBV6-1,CASSETFRDRVEGNTIYF